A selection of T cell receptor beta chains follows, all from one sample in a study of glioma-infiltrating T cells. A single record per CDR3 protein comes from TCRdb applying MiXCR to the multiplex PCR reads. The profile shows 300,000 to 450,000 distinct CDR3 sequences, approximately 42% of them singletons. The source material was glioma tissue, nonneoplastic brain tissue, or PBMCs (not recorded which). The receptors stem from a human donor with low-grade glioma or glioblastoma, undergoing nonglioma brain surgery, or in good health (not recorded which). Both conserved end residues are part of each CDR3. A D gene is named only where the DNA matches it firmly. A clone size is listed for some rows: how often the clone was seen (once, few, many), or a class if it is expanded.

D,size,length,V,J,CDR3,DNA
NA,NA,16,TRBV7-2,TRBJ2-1,CASSSEGLLTYNEQFF,TGTGCCAGCAGCTCGGAAGGACTCCTAACCTACAATGAGCAGTTCTTC
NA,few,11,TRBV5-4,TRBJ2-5,CASSLDGTQYF,TGTGCCAGCAGCTTGGATGGGACCCAGTACTTC
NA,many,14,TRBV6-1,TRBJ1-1,CASSWKRGNTEAFF,TGTGCCAGCAGCTGGAAGCGCGGGAACACTGAAGCTTTCTTT
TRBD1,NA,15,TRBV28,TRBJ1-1,CASPHRGLLNTEAFF,TGTGCCAGCCCTCACAGGGGCCTACTGAACACTGAAGCTTTCTTT
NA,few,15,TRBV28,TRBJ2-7,CASSLDIRGSYEQYF,TGTGCCAGCAGTTTAGATATCAGGGGCTCGTACGAGCAGTACTTC
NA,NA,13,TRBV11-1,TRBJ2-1,CASNTFVGNEQFF,TGTGCCAGCAACACGTTTGTCGGGAATGAGCAGTTCTTC
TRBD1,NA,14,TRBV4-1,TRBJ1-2,CASSRDDRVYGYTF,TGCGCCAGCAGCCGCGATGACAGGGTGTATGGCTACACCTTC
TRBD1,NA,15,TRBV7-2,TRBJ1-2,CASSLFGTGGEGYTF,TGTGCCAGCAGCTTATTCGGGACAGGGGGCGAGGGCTACACCTTC
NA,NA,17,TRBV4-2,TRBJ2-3,CASSQGRSSRGTDTQYF,TGTGCCAGCAGCCAAGGAAGAAGCAGCAGAGGCACAGATACGCAGTATTTT
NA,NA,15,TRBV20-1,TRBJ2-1,CSARLPLDRYNERFF,TGCAGTGCTAGATTACCCCTCGACAGATACAATGAGCGGTTCTTC
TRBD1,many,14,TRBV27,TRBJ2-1,CASSNNDREGEQFF,TGTGCCAGCAGTAATAACGACAGGGAAGGTGAGCAGTTCTTC
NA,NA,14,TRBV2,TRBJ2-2,CASKREIGTGELFF,TGTGCCAGCAAACGGGAGATCGGGACCGGGGAGCTGTTTTTT
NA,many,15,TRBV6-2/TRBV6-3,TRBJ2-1,CASSSQGRSYAEQFF,TGTGCCAGCAGTTCCCAGGGACGAAGCTACGCTGAGCAGTTCTTC
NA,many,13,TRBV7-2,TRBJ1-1,CASSFTGYTEAFF,TGTGCCAGCAGCTTCACAGGGTACACTGAAGCTTTCTTT
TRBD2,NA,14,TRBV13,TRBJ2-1,CASSFRGRADEQFF,TGTGCCAGCAGCTTCCGCGGGAGGGCGGATGAGCAGTTCTTC
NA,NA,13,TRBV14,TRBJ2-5,CASSPGPGETQYF,TGTGCCAGCAGTCCGGGACCGGGCGAGACCCAGTACTTC
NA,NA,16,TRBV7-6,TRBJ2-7,CASGPRMGTGNYEQYF,TGTGCCAGCGGCCCGAGGATGGGGACTGGAAACTACGAGCAGTACTTC
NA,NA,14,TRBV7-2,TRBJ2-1,CASSLDWGAYEQFF,TGTGCCAGCAGCTTAGATTGGGGGGCGTACGAGCAGTTCTTC
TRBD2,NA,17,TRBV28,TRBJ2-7,CASSPTSGAEGTYEQYF,TGTGCCAGCAGCCCGACTAGCGGGGCGGAGGGAACCTACGAGCAGTACTTC
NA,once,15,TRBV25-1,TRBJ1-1,CASSEGHSMDTEAFF,TGTGCCAGCAGTGAAGGACATTCGATGGACACTGAAGCTTTCTTT
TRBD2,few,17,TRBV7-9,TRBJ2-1,CASSLPSLAATYNEQFF,TGTGCCAGCAGCTTACCCTCCCTAGCGGCCACCTACAATGAGCAGTTCTTC
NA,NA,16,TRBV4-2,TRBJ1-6,CASSPRSGDKNSPLHF,TGTGCCAGCAGCCCCCGATCAGGGGACAAGAATTCACCCCTCCACTTT
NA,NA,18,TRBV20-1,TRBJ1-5,CGARERYDGGSTNRPQHF,TGCGGTGCTAGAGAGCGTTATGATGGGGGTTCAACCAATCGGCCCCAGCATTTT
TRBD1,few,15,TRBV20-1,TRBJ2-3,CSASPQDRVVDTQYF,TGCAGTGCTAGTCCTCAGGACAGGGTGGTTGATACGCAGTATTTT
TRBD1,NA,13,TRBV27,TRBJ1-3,CASRDSSGNTIYF,TGTGCCAGCCGGGACAGCTCTGGAAACACCATATATTTT